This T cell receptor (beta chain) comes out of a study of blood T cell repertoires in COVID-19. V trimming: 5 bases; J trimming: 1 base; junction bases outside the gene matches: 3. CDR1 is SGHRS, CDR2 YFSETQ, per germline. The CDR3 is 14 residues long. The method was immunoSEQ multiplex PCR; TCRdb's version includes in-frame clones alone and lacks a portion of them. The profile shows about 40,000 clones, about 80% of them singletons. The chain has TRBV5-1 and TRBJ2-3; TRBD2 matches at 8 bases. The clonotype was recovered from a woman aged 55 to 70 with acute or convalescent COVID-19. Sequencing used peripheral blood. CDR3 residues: CASRSTSGTDTQYF. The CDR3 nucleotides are TGCGCCAGCAGATCGACTAGCGGCACAGATACGCAGTATTTT.